Each of the 9 T cell receptor beta chains below was sequenced from the same sample in a study of PD-1 blockade in classical Hodgkin lymphoma (dated by TCRdb to the early 2020s). The library was obtained by the immunoSEQ multiplex PCR assay. TCRdb mirrors the immuneACCESS table, restricted to in-frame sequences. Some clones are absent from its copies; in checked studies, under half trace to an unresolved V gene, and the reason for the others is unknown. In all, the sample holds approximately 27,000 clones, and around 92% of those were seen once. The top ten hold about 0.37% of the sample. This specimen's time point label, per the study, means: newly diagnosed, previously untreated cHL patient sample. Using a Miltenyi CD4+ T cell isolation kit, CD4+ T cells were purified from thawed PBMCs through magnetic negative selection. The source material was CD4+ T cells from blood. All receptors come from a human donor with classical Hodgkin lymphoma.

This clone was detected once. The V call is TRBV28, the J call TRBJ2-7, with D unclear. Trimming removed 0 bases at V and 2 bases at J, with 2 bases between. Germline CDR1 is MDHEN and CDR2 is SYDVKM. The CDR3 has 12 residues. The DNA of the CDR3 is TGTGCCAGCAGTTTATGGACCTACGAGCAGTACTTC. Protein: CASSLWTYEQYF.

V and J are TRBV27 and TRBJ2-1, with no clear D. Trimming shortened V by 5 bases and J by 7 bases, and 18 bases separated the two germline ends. This CDR3 region has 15 residues. Per germline, CDR1 MNHEY and CDR2 SMNVEV (reference sequence). Here the CDR3 reads CASSAPRALGNEQFF. CDR3 nucleotides: TGTGCCAGCAGTGCTCCCCGGGCCCTAGGGAATGAGCAGTTCTTC.

The J gene is TRBJ2-7, the V gene TRBV7-2; D is perhaps TRBD2 (6 bases). CDR3 length: 15 amino acids. Germline CDR1 SGHTA, CDR2 FQGNSA. V was shortened by 1 base and J by 2 bases, with 12 bases between the two germline ends. As DNA, the CDR3 is TGTGCCAGCAGCTTAGGTACTAGCCCCGCCTACGAGCAGTACTTC. Residues: CASSLGTSPAYEQYF.

The chain links TRBV18 to TRBJ2-7; D is perhaps TRBD1 or TRBD2 (5 bases each). The CDR3 is 14 residues long. Germline lookup yields CDR1 KGHSH and CDR2 LQKENI. V dropped 4 bases and J dropped 0 bases, with 10 bases sitting between them. The CDR3 reads CASSQAGSSYEQYF. As DNA, the CDR3 is TGTGCCAGCTCACAGGCAGGGAGCTCCTACGAGCAGTACTTC.

The V and J genes are TRBV13 and TRBJ2-7, with 13 bases aligning to TRBD2. The CDR3 extends over 16 amino acids. Germline CDR1 and CDR2: PRHDT and FYEKMQ (reference sequence). Germline trimming cut 5 bases from V and 3 bases from J; bases unmatched to any gene: 7. CDR3 amino acids: CASSGRTSGGNYEQYF. In nucleotides, the CDR3 is TGTGCCAGCAGCGGACGGACTAGCGGGGGAAACTACGAGCAGTACTTC.

The V and J genes are TRBV5-4 and TRBJ1-2; 9 nucleotides align to TRBD1. Germline V lookup: CDR1 SGHNT, CDR2 YYREEE (reference sequence). This CDR3 has 16 residues. Losses at the gene ends were 0 bases for V and 4 bases for J; bases not matched to a gene: 7. CDR3 region: CASSLGGQGQFYGYTF. As DNA, the CDR3 is TGTGCCAGCAGCTTGGGGGGACAGGGTCAATTCTATGGCTACACCTTC. Using reference TRBV5-4 and TRBJ1-2 for the parts outside the CDR3, the full variable domain is ETGVTQSPTHLIKTRGQQVTLRCSSQSGHNTVSWYQQALGQGPQFIFQYYREEENGRGNFPPRFSGLQFPNYSSELNVNALELDDSALYLCASSLGGQGQFYGYTFGSGTRLTVV.

The genes are TRBV5-1 and TRBJ2-1, with 8 bases that match TRBD1. Per germline, CDR1 SGHRS and CDR2 YFSETQ. The CDR3 runs to 15 residues. J was trimmed by 5 bases and V by 4 bases; bases with no gene match: 8. The CDR3 loop is CASSPLSTGDNEQFF. CDR3 coding DNA: TGCGCCAGCAGCCCCCTCTCGACAGGGGACAATGAGCAGTTCTTC.

The chain couples TRBV5-1 to TRBJ1-2; perhaps TRBD1 as D (5 bases). The germline V gene has CDR1 SGHRS and CDR2 YFSETQ. CDR3 length: 13 residues. Trimming removed 1 base from V and 5 bases from J, with 9 bases in between. CDR3 residues: CASSLQGWYGYTF. DNA of the CDR3: TGCGCCAGCAGCTTGCAGGGATGGTATGGCTACACCTTC.

V and J are TRBV25-1 and TRBJ1-1, with D tentatively TRBD1 (5 bases). CDR3 length equals 15 residues. The V end lost 1 base, the J end lost 1 base, and 10 bases lay between the germline ends. In germline, CDR1 is MGHDK, CDR2 SYGVNS. CDR3 in DNA: TGTGCCAGCAGTGAATCCATCGGGGCGAACACTGAAGCTTTCTTT. Translating gives CASSESIGANTEAFF.